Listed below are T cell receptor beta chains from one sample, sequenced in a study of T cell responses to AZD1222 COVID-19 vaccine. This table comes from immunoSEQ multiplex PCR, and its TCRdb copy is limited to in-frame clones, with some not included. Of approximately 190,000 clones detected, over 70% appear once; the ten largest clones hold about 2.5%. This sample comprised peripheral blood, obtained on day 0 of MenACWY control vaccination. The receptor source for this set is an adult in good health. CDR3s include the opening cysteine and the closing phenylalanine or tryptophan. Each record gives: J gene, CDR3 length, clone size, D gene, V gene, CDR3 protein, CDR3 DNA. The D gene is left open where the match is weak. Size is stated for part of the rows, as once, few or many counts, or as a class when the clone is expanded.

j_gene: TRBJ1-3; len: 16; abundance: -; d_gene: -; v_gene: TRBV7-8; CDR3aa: CASSPLTGSSGNTIYF; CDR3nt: TGTGCCAGCAGCCCGTTAACAGGGTCCTCTGGAAACACCATATATTTT
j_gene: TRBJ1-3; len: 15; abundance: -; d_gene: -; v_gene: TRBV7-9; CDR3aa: CASTPGVSHGNTIYF; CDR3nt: TGTGCCAGCACCCCCGGGGTCTCCCATGGAAACACCATATATTTT
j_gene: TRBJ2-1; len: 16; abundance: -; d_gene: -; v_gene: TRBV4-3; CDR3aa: CASSQARSQGYNEQFF; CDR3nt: TGCGCCAGCAGCCAAGCCCGATCACAGGGATACAATGAGCAGTTCTTC
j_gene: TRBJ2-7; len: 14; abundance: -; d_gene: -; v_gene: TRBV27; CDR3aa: CASSSTGSRGEQYF; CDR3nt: TGTGCCAGCAGTTCCACAGGGTCACGGGGCGAGCAGTACTTC
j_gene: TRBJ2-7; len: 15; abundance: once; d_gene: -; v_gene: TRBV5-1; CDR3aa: CASSLDGGIPYEQYF; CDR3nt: TGCGCCAGCAGCTTGGATGGCGGGATCCCGTACGAGCAGTACTTC
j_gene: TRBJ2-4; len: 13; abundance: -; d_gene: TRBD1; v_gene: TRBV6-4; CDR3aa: CASSSGTANIQYF; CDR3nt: TGTGCCAGCAGTTCGGGGACAGCAAACATTCAGTACTTC
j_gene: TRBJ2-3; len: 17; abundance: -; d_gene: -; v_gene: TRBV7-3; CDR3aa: CASSPLRGAPDADTQYF; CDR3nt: TGTGCCAGCAGCCCCCTAAGGGGCGCCCCCGATGCAGATACGCAGTATTTT
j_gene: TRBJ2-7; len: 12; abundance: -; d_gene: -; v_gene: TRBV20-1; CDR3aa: CSASLMTYEQYF; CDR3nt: TGCAGTGCTAGTCTCATGACTTACGAGCAGTACTTC
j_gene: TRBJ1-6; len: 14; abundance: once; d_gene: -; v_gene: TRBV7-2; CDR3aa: CASRLIRGNSPLHF; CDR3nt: TGTGCCAGCAGACTAATACGGGGCAATTCACCCCTCCACTTT
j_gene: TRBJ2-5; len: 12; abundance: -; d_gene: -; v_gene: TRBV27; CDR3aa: CASIEKGETQYF; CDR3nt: TGTGCCAGCATCGAGAAAGGAGAGACCCAGTACTTC
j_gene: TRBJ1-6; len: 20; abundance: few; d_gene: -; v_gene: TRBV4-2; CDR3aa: CASSQDFWAPGKGYNSPLHF; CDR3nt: TGTGCCAGCAGCCAAGATTTTTGGGCCCCCGGAAAGGGCTATAATTCACCCCTCCACTTT
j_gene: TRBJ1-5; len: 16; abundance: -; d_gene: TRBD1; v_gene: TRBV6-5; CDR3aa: CASSSTQGAGNQPQHF; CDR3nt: TGTGCCAGCAGTTCCACACAGGGGGCAGGCAATCAGCCCCAGCATTTT
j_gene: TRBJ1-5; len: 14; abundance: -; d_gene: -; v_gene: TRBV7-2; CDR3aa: CASSLASWDQPQHF; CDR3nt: TGTGCCAGCAGCTTAGCCTCGTGGGATCAGCCCCAGCATTTT
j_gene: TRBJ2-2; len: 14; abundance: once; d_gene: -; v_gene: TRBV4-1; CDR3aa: CASSHAGGSGELFF; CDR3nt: TGCGCCAGCAGCCATGCCGGGGGTTCCGGGGAGCTGTTTTTT
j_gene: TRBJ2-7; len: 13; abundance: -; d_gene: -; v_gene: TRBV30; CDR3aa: CAWSPGQTYEQYF; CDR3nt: TGTGCCTGGAGCCCGGGACAAACCTACGAGCAGTACTTC
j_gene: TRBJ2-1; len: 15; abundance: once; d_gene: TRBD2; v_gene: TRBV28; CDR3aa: CASSPGLAPYNEQFF; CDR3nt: TGTGCCAGCAGTCCCGGACTAGCCCCTTACAATGAGCAGTTCTTC
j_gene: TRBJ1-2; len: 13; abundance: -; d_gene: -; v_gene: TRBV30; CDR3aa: CAWSPIQRAGYTF; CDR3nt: TGTGCCTGGAGTCCGATTCAACGGGCTGGCTACACCTTC
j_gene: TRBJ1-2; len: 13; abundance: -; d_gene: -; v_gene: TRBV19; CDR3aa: CASSITASVGYTF; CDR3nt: TGTGCCAGTAGTATTACCGCATCTGTTGGCTACACCTTC
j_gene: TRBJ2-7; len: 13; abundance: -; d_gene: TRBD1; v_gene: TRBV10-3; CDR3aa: CAIRMDRSYEQYF; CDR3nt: TGTGCCATCAGAATGGACAGGTCCTACGAGCAGTACTTC
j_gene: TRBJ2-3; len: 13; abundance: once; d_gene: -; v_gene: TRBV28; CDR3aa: CAGSGHSTDTQYF; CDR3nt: TGTGCCGGTAGCGGACACAGCACAGATACGCAGTATTTT
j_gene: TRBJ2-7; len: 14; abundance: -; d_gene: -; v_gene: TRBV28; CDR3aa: CASSRTLTSSEQYF; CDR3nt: TGTGCCAGCAGTCGAACATTGACTAGTAGCGAGCAGTACTTC
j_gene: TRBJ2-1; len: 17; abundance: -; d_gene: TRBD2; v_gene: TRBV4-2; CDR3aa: CASSQAVLAGGYNEQFF; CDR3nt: TGTGCCAGCAGCCAAGCGGTCTTAGCGGGAGGTTACAATGAGCAGTTCTTC
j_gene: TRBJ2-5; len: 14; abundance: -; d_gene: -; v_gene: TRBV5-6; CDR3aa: CASSLDGGQRVRYF; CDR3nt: TGTGCCAGCAGCTTGGACGGGGGGCAAAGGGTCCGCTACTTC
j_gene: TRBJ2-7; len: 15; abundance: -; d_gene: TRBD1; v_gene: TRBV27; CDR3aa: CASSLFLGQGPEQYF; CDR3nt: TGTGCCAGCAGTTTATTTCTGGGACAGGGCCCCGAGCAGTACTTC
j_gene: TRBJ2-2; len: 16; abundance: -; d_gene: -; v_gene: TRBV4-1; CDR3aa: CASSQDVAEGTGELFF; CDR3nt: TGCGCCAGCAGCCAAGATGTCGCGGAGGGGACCGGGGAGCTGTTTTTT
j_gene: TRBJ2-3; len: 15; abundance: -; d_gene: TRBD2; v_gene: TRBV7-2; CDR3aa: CASSYSGGGADTQYF; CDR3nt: TGTGCCAGCAGCTATAGCGGGGGAGGCGCAGATACGCAGTATTTT
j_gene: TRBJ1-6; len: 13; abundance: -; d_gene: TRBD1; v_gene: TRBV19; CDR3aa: CASSTTGVSPLHF; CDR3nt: TGTGCCAGTAGCACCACAGGGGTCTCACCCCTCCACTTT
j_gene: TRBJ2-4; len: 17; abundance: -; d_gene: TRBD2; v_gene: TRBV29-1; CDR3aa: CSASLTSGPLAKNIQYF; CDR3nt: TGCAGCGCCTCCTTGACTAGCGGCCCGTTAGCCAAAAACATTCAGTACTTC
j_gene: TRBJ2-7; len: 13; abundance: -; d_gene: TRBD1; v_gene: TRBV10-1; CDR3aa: CASPWDSSYEQYF; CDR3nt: TGCGCCAGCCCCTGGGACAGCTCCTACGAGCAGTACTTC
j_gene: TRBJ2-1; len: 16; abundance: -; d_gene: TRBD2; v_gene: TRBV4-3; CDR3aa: CASSHGLAGANNEQFF; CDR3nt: TGCGCCAGCAGCCATGGACTAGCGGGGGCCAACAATGAGCAGTTCTTC
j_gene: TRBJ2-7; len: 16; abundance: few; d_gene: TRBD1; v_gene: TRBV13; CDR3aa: CASSPSFAGGFGEQYF; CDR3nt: TGTGCCAGCAGCCCATCTTTTGCAGGGGGTTTTGGGGAGCAGTACTTC
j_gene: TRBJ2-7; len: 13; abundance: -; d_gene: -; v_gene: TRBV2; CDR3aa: CASSGQATYEQYF; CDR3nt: TGTGCCAGCAGTGGACAGGCCACCTACGAGCAGTACTTC
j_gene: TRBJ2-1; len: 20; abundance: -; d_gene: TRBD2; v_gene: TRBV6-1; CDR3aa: CASSALTGLAGAGGSNEQFF; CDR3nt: TGTGCCAGCAGTGCACTCACAGGACTAGCGGGAGCAGGGGGGAGCAATGAGCAGTTCTTC
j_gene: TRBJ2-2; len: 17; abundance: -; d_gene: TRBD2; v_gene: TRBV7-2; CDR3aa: CASSPRGLAGVTGELFF; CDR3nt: TGTGCCAGCAGCCCGAGAGGGCTAGCGGGAGTTACCGGGGAGCTGTTTTTT
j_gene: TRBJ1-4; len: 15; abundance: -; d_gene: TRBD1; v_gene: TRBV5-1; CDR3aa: CASSLTDRETEKLFF; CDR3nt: TGCGCCAGCAGCCTGACGGACAGGGAGACAGAAAAACTGTTTTTT
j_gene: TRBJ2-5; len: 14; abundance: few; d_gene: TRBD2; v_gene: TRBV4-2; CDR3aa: CASSHGTSVETQYF; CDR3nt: TGTGCCAGCAGCCATGGGACTAGCGTGGAGACCCAGTACTTC
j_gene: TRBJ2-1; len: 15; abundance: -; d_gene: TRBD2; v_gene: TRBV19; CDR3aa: CASSSGLDSYNEQFF; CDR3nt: TGTGCCAGTAGTTCGGGACTAGACTCCTACAATGAGCAGTTCTTC
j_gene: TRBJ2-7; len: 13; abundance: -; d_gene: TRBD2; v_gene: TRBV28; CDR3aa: CASSKAGKREQYF; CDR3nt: TGTGCCAGCAGTAAAGCGGGAAAACGCGAGCAGTACTTC
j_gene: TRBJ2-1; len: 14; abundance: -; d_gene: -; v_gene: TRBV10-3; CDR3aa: CAISALAPGNEQFF; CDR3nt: TGTGCCATCAGTGCTCTAGCCCCAGGCAATGAGCAGTTCTTC
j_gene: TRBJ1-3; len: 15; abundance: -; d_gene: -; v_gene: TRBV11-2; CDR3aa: CASSSLQGAGNTIYF; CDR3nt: TGTGCCAGCAGCTCGCTACAGGGAGCTGGAAACACCATATATTTT
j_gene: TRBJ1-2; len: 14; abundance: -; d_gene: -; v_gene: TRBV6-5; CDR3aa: CASSPGPPGDGYTF; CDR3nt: TGTGCCAGCAGCCCGGGACCCCCGGGAGATGGCTACACCTTC